These 16 T cell receptor beta chains originate from one sample sequenced in a study of breast tumors, draining lymph nodes, adjacent tissues. MiXCR, applied by TCRdb to the multiplex PCR reads, yields one record per CDR3 protein. Of about 11,000 distinct CDR3 sequences listed, under 40% are singletons. The sequenced sample was breast tumor tissue. All receptors derive from a female donor with breast cancer. Some clones in this sample may be carry-over from other donors' samples.

This clonotype was recorded many times. The rearrangement links TRBV7-8 to TRBJ2-2; D may be TRBD2 (6 bases). Germline CDR1 reads SGHVS; CDR2 reads FQNEAQ. The CDR3 totals 16 residues. Trimming cost V 5 bases and J 2 bases, with 15 bases left between them. CDR3 nucleotides: TGTGCCAGCAGCCCTAGTGGAGGGAGTAACACCGGGGAGCTGTTTTTT. This encodes CASSPSGGSNTGELFF.

The genes are TRBV18 and TRBJ1-5; possible D gene TRBD1, 5 bases. Germline lookup yields CDR1 KGHSH and CDR2 LQKENI. The germline V and J ends were trimmed by 5 bases and 4 bases, with 15 bases remaining between them. The CDR3 is 15 amino acids. CDR3 nucleotide sequence: TGTGCCAGCTCAGAACACGGGGGGGTGAATCAGCCCCAGCATTTT. This gives the protein CASSEHGGVNQPQHF.

This clonotype was counted ten times or more. The CDR3 here is CASSLQAGSYEQYF. The CDR3, as DNA: TGTGCCAGCAGTTTGCAGGCAGGGTCTTACGAGCAGTACTTC. The chain recombines TRBV12-3 or TRBV12-4 with TRBJ2-7, with D maybe TRBD1 (5 bases). V gave up 3 bases and J gave up 4 bases, with 13 bases separating them. The CDR3 totals 14 residues.

Comments on this clonotype: One end of the junction does not line up with germline, which may come from a read error. This chain links TRBV2 with TRBJ2-5; the match to TRBD2 covers 14 bases. Germline V gene lookup returns CDR1 SNHLY and CDR2 FYNNEI. The CDR3 consists of 16 residues. The CDR3 region has the DNA TGTGCCAGCGGGCCGACTAGCGGGAGGGCCCGCGAGACCCAGTATTTC. It is translated as CASGPTSGRARETQYF. Full variable domain (remainder filled in from reference TRBV2 and TRBJ2-5): EPEVTQTPSHQVTQMGQEVILRCVPISNHLYFYWYRQILGQKVEFLVSFYNNEISEKSEIFDDQFSVERPDGSNFTLKIRSTKLEDSAMYFCASGPTSGRARETQYFGPGTRLLVL.

The CDR3 DNA follows: TGTGCCAGCGCACAGGGCACGGAGACCCAGTACTTC. This encodes CASAQGTETQYF. The chain links TRBV19 to TRBJ2-5, with D maybe TRBD1 (6 bases). In germline, CDR1 is LNHDA, CDR2 SQIVND (reference sequence). V lost 9 bases and J 5 bases, leaving 13 bases between the germline ends. This CDR3 region has 12 residues.

This clonotype has a count of ten or more. V usage is TRBV3-1 and J usage is TRBJ2-5; TRBD2 agrees at 10 bases. With 6 bases clipped from V and 4 bases from J, the junction kept 8 bases outside the gene matches. Germline CDR1 LGHDT, CDR2 YNNKEL (reference sequence). The CDR3 is 15 residues long. This chain's CDR3 is CASSPEREGVETQYF. CDR3 DNA: TGTGCCAGCAGTCCCGAGCGGGAGGGCGTAGAGACCCAGTACTTC.

This chain uses TRBV7-8 with TRBJ2-7; D might be TRBD1 or TRBD2, each matching 5 bases. In germline, CDR1 is SGHVS, CDR2 FQNEAQ. The CDR3 has 15 amino acids. The germline V and J ends were trimmed by 5 bases and 4 bases, with 18 bases remaining between them. This CDR3 reads CASSHPWGSGYEQYF. The DNA for the CDR3 is TGTGCCAGCAGCCACCCCTGGGGGAGCGGTTACGAGCAGTACTTC.

This clonotype is medium-sized (0.01 to 0.1%) in the sample. The chain combines TRBV24-1 with TRBJ2-3, with TRBD1 identical over 7 bases. The junction had 5 bases not matched to a gene; V was cut back by 6 bases and J by 3 bases. This CDR3 spans 14 amino acids. Germline loops: CDR1 KGHDR, CDR2 SFDVKD. CDR3 protein: CATSNQGETDTQYF. Written as DNA, the CDR3 is TGTGCCACCAGTAATCAGGGGGAGACAGATACGCAGTATTTT.

This clonotype was recorded many times. The chain combines TRBV10-3 with TRBJ1-4; tentative D call: TRBD1 (5 bases). CDR1 and CDR2 (germline): ENHRY, SYGVKD. This CDR3 region has 15 residues. Trimming stripped 0 bases from V and 7 bases from J, with 12 bases between. The CDR3 DNA sequence: TGTGCCATCAGTGAGTCAACGCAGGGTGGTGAAAAACTGTTTTTT. This sequence encodes CAISESTQGGEKLFF.

This clonotype was found many times. The chain joins TRBV11-2 to TRBJ2-7; TRBD2 is a possible D gene (6 bases). Looked up from germline, CDR1 is SGHAT and CDR2 is FQNNGV. The CDR3 contains 12 residues. The germline V and J ends were trimmed by 6 bases and 4 bases, with 10 bases remaining between them. CDR3 sequence (DNA): TGTGCCAGCAGGGGGGACTTTTACGAGCAGTACTTC. Translation: CASRGDFYEQYF.

In this sample, this clonotype turned up many times. The chain has TRBV30 and TRBJ2-3; D tentatively reads TRBD1 or TRBD2 (5 bases each). This CDR3 comprises 15 residues. Trimming pared 3 bases from V and 4 bases from J, leaving 17 bases between. Germline V gene sequence: CDR1 GTSNPN, CDR2 SVGIG (reference sequence). In DNA, the CDR3 is TGTGCCTGGAGGTCCAGAGGGGCCCCCGCAGATACGCAGTATTTT. Translation: CAWRSRGAPADTQYF.

In this sample, this clonotype turned up many times. The rearrangement uses TRBV4-1 and TRBJ2-1; TRBD2 is a possible D gene (6 bases). V shed 4 bases and J shed 0 bases, with 16 bases lying between them. The germline V gene has CDR1 MGHRA and CDR2 YSYEKL. The CDR3 is 17 amino acids. The CDR3 DNA sequence: TGCGCCAGCAGCCTGGAAGCGGCGGGGAGCTCCTACAATGAGCAGTTCTTC. Translating it yields CASSLEAAGSSYNEQFF.

This clonotype was detected many times. This chain uses TRBV5-1 with TRBJ2-5; weak D call: TRBD2 (6 bases). Trimming stripped 0 bases from V and 4 bases from J, with 10 bases between. The CDR3 length is 14 residues. The germline V gene has CDR1 SGHRS and CDR2 YFSETQ. The CDR3 loop reads CASSLATGVETQYF. DNA of the CDR3: TGCGCCAGCAGCTTGGCCACGGGGGTAGAGACCCAGTACTTC.

The chain uses TRBV5-5 and TRBJ2-7; tentative D call: TRBD2 (5 bases). This CDR3 is built from 15 residues. CDR1 and CDR2 from the germline V gene are SGHKS and YYEKEE (reference sequence). V lost 0 bases and J lost 0, with 10 bases in between. The CDR3 DNA sequence: TGTGCCAGCAGCTTGGAGTGGGAGAGCTCCTACGAGCAGTACTTC. The encoded protein is CASSLEWESSYEQYF.

In its sample, this clonotype is medium-sized. The CDR3 coding sequence is TGTGCCAGCAGCCCAACCACCTGGGATACGCAGTATTTT. Its protein is CASSPTTWDTQYF. This chain joins TRBV7-8 and TRBJ2-3; D uncertain. V was trimmed by 5 bases and J by 6 bases, leaving 12 bases between them. This CDR3 contains 13 residues. Germline lookup yields CDR1 SGHVS and CDR2 FQNEAQ.

The rearrangement joins TRBV14 to TRBJ2-7, with TRBD2 matching 16 bases. V gave up 2 bases and J gave up 4 bases; unmatched junction bases: 8. Germline V gives CDR1 SGHDN, CDR2 FVKESK. This CDR3 contains 18 residues. CDR3 protein: CASSQSGTSGRVEYEQYF. The CDR3 nucleotides are TGTGCCAGCAGCCAAAGCGGGACTAGCGGGAGGGTGGAATACGAGCAGTACTTC.